These 7 T cell receptor beta chains were sequenced from one sample in a study of shared clonotypes between healthy human individuals. The protocol was immunoSEQ multiplex PCR, while the TCRdb copy is restricted to in-frame clones and leaves out a portion. The table has 2 million to 2.5 million clones, around 95% seen once; the top ten hold less than 0.15%. The sequenced sample was naive CD4+ T cells sorted from blood. Subset: CD45RA+ positively selected. The receptor source for this set is a man aged 18 to 29 in good health.

The chain's CDR3 is CASSPIPGQANTGELFF. The CDR3 region has the DNA TGCGCCAGCAGCCCAATCCCGGGACAGGCGAACACCGGGGAGCTGTTTTTT. The V call is TRBV10-1, the J call TRBJ2-2; 8 nucleotides line up with TRBD1. The V segment lost 6 bases and the J segment 0 bases; nucleotides outside the gene matches: 9. The germline V gene encodes CDR1 WNHNN and CDR2 SYGVQD (reference sequence). The CDR3 sequence is 17 residues long.

J is TRBJ1-6 and V is TRBV6-1; tentative D call: TRBD1 (6 bases). V gave up 6 bases and J gave up 3 bases, with 12 bases separating them. The CDR3 is made up of 15 amino acids. Germline lookup yields CDR1 MNHNS and CDR2 SASEGT. The CDR3 DNA follows: TGTGCCAGCAGACCACAGGGCTTCTATAATTCACCCCTCCACTTT. It codes for CASRPQGFYNSPLHF.

This sequence joins TRBV30 and TRBJ1-6, with D possibly matching TRBD1 (6 bases). The CDR3 has 15 residues. Germline V gene sequence: CDR1 GTSNPN, CDR2 SVGIG (reference sequence). V lost 5 bases and J 3 bases, leaving 14 bases between the germline ends. The CDR3 DNA sequence: TGTGCCTGGCTCAACACAGGGAACTATAATTCACCCCTCCACTTT. This translates into CAWLNTGNYNSPLHF.

The gene calls are TRBV5-4 and TRBJ2-5, with unresolved D. Germline V gene lookup returns CDR1 SGHNT and CDR2 YYREEE (reference sequence). This CDR3 spans 15 amino acids. Trimming pared 0 bases from V and 0 bases from J, leaving 9 bases between. CDR3 nucleotides: TGTGCCAGCAGCTTGGGTCCCGGAGACCAAGAGACCCAGTACTTC. It translates to CASSLGPGDQETQYF.

This chain links TRBV6-7 with TRBJ2-3; D is perhaps TRBD1 (5 bases). TRBV6-7 counts as an open reading frame of uncertain function. The germline V and J ends were trimmed by 0 bases and 2 bases, with 15 bases remaining between them. The CDR3 runs 17 residues. The CDR3 bases are TGTGCCAGCAGTTACTCCAGGGATAGTTTTAACACAGATACGCAGTATTTT. Translation: CASSYSRDSFNTDTQYF.

The V gene is TRBV5-1, the J gene TRBJ2-2; possible D gene TRBD2, 5 bases. This CDR3 is 16 amino acids long. V was shortened by 0 bases and J by 2 bases, with 11 bases between the two germline ends. Germline CDR1 reads SGHRS; CDR2 reads YFSETQ. For the CDR3, the DNA is TGCGCCAGCAGCTTGGCGGACGGGGAAAACACCGGGGAGCTGTTTTTT. This encodes CASSLADGENTGELFF.

The CDR3 DNA reads TGTGCCAGCAGCTTAACGGACTCCTTCTCTGGAAACACCATATATTTT. As protein: CASSLTDSFSGNTIYF. The chain uses TRBV7-8 and TRBJ1-3, with D unresolved. V lost 2 bases and J lost 0, with 11 bases in between. Per germline, CDR1 SGHVS and CDR2 FQNEAQ. The CDR3 is 16 amino acids.